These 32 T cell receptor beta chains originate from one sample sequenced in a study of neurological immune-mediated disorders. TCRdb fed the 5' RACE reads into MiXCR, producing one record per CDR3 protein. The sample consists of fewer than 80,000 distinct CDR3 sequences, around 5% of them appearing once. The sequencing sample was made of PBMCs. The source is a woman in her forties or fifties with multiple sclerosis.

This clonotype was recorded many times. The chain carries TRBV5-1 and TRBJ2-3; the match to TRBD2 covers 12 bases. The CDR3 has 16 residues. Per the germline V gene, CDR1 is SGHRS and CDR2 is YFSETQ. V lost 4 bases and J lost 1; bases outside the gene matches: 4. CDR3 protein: CASSAPSGGGTDTQYF. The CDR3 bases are TGCGCCAGCAGCGCACCTAGCGGGGGGGGCACAGATACGCAGTATTTT.

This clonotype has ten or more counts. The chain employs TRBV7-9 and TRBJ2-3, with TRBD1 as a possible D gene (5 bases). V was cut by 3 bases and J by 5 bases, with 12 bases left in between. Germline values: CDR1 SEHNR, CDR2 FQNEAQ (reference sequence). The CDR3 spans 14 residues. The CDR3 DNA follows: TGTGCCAGCAGCTTTTCAGGGATGGGAGATACGCAGTATTTT. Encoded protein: CASSFSGMGDTQYF. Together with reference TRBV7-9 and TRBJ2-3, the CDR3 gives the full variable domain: DTGVSQNPRHKITKRGQNVTFRCDPISEHNRLYWYRQTLGQGPEFLTYFQNEAQLEKSRLLSDRFSAERPKGSFSTLEIQRTEQGDSAMYLCASSFSGMGDTQYFGPGTRLTVL.

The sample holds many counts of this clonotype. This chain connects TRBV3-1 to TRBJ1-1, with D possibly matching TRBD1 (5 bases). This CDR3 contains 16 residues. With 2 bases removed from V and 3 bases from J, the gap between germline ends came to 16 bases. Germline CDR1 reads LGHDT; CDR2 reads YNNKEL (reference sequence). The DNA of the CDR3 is TGTGCCAGCAGCCAAAGGCGGGACTATTACGACACTGAAGCTTTCTTT. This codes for CASSQRRDYYDTEAFF.

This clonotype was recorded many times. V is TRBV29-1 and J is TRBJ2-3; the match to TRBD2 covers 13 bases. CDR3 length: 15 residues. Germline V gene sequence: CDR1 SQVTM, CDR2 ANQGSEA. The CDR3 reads CCTSGTSGTTDTQYF. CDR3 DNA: TGCTGCACATCCGGGACTAGCGGGACCACAGATACGCAGTATTTT.

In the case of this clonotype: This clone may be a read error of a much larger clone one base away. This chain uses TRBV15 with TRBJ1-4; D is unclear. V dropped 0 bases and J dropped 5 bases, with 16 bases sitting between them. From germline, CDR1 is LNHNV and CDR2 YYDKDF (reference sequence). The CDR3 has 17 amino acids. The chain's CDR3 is CATSRELSATKNEKLFF. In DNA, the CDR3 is TGTGCCACCAGCAGAGAATTGTCAGCCACTAAGAATGAAAAACTGTTTTTT.

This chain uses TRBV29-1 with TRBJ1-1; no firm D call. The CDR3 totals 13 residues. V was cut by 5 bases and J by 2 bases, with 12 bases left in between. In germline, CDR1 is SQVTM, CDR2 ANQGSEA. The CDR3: CSVIAQANTEAFF. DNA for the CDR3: TGCAGCGTTATTGCCCAGGCAAACACTGAAGCTTTCTTT.

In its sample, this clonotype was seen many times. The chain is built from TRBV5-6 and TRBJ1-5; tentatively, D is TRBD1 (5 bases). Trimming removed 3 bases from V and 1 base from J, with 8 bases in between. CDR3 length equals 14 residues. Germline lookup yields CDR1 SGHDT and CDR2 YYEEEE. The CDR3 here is CASSSTASNQPQHF. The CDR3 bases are TGTGCCAGCAGCTCGACAGCCAGCAATCAGCCCCAGCATTTT.

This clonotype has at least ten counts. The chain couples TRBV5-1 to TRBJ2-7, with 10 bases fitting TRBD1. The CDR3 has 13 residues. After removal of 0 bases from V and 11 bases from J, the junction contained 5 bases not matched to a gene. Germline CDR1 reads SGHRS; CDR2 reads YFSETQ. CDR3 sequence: CASSLGPGTGEYV. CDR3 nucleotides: TGCGCCAGCAGCTTGGGCCCCGGGACAGGGGAGTACGTC.

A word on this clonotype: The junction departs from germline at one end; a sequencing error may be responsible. The CDR3 DNA sequence: TGTGCCAGCAGTTTAACAGGGAATTCACCCCTCAACTTT. Translating gives CASSLTGNSPLNF. The V and J genes are TRBV27 and TRBJ1-6; D is perhaps TRBD1 (6 bases). Germline loops: CDR1 MNHEY, CDR2 SMNVEV (reference sequence). The CDR3 runs 13 residues.

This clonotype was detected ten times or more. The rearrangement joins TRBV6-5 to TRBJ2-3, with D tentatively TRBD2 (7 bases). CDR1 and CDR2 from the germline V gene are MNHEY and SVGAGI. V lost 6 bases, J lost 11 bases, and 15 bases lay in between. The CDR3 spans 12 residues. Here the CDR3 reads CASSPWGGQQYF. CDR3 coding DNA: TGTGCCAGCAGCCCTTGGGGGGGACAGCAGTATTTT.

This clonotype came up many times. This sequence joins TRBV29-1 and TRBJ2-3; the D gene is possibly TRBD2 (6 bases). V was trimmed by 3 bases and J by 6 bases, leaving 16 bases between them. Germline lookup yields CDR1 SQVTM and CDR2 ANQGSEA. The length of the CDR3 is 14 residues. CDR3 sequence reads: CSVEGGRSVDTQYF. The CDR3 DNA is TGCAGCGTTGAGGGGGGTCGTTCTGTGGATACGCAGTATTTT.

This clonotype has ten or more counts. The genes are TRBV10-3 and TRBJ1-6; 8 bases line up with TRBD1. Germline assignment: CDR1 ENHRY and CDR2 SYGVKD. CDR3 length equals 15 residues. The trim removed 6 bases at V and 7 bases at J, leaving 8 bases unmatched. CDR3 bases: TGTGCCATCAGAGAAGGGACAGGTTGGAATTCACCCCTCCACTTT. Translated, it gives CAIREGTGWNSPLHF.

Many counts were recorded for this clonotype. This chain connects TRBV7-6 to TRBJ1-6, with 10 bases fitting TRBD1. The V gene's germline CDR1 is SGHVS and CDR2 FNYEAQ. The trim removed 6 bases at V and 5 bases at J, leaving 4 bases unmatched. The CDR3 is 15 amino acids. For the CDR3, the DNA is TGTGCCAGCAGTACCGGGACAGGGGATAATTCACCCCTCCACTTT. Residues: CASSTGTGDNSPLHF.

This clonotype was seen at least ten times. CDR3 sequence reads: CAISESRTGASGELFF. CDR3 bases: TGTGCCATCAGTGAGTCAAGGACAGGGGCCTCCGGGGAGCTGTTTTTT. The chain recombines TRBV10-3 with TRBJ2-2; the match to TRBD1 covers 9 bases. The germline V gene has CDR1 ENHRY and CDR2 SYGVKD. V trimming: 0 bases; J trimming: 6 bases; junction bases outside the gene matches: 5. The CDR3 contains 16 residues.

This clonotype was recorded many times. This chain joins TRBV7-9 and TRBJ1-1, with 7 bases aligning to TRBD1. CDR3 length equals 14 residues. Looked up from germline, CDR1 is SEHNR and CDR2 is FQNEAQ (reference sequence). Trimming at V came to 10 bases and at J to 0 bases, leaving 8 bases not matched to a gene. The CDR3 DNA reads TGTGCCACCCAGCAGGGACAGCTGAACACTGAAGCTTTCTTT. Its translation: CATQQGQLNTEAFF.

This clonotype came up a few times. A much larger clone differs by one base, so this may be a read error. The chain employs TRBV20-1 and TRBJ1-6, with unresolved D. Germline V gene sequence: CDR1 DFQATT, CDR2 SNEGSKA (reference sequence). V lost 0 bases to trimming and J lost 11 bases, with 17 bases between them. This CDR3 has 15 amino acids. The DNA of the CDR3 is TGCAGTGCTAGAGATCCATCGAAAATAACGACACCCCTCCACTTT. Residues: CSARDPSKITTPLHF.

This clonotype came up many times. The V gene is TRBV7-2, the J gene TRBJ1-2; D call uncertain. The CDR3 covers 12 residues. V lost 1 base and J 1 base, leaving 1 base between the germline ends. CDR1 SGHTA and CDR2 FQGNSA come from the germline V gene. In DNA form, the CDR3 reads TGTGCCAGCAGCTTAGTTAACTATGGCTACACCTTC. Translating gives CASSLVNYGYTF.

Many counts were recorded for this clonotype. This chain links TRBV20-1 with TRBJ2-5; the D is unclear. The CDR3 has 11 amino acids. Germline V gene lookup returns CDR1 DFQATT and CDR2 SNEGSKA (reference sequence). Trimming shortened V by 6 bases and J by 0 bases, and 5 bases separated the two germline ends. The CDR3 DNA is TGCAGTGCAGAGAACCAAGAGACCCAGTACTTC. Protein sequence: CSAENQETQYF.

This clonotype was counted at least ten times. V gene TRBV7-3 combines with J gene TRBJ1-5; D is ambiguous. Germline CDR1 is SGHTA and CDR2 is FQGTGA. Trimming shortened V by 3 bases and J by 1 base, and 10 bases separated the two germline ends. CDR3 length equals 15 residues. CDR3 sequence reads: CASSFSTVSNQPQHF. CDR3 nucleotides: TGTGCCAGCAGCTTCTCGACCGTGAGCAATCAGCCCCAGCATTTT. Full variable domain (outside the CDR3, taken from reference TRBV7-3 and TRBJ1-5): GAGVSQTPSNKVTEKGKYVELRCDPISGHTALYWYRQSLGQGPEFLIYFQGTGAADDSGLPNDRFFAVRPEGSVSTLKIQRTERGDSAVYLCASSFSTVSNQPQHFGDGTRLSIL.

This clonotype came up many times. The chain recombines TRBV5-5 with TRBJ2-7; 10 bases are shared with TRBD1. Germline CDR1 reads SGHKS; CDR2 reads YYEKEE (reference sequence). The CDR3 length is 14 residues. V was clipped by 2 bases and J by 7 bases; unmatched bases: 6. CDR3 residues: CASSFDRGRWEQYF. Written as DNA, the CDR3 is TGTGCCAGCAGCTTCGACAGGGGGCGTTGGGAGCAGTACTTC.

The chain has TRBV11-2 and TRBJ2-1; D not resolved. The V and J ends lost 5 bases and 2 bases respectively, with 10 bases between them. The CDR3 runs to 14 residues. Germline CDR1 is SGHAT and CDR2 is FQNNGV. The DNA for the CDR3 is TGTGCCAGCAGCCCCTCTCCTGCCTACAATGAGCAGTTCTTC. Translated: CASSPSPAYNEQFF.

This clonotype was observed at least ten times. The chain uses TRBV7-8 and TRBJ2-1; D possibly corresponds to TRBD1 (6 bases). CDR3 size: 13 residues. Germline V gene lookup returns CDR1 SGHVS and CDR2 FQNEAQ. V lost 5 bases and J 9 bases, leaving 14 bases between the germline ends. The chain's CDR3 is CASSPQGYGEQFF. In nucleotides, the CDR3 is TGTGCCAGCAGCCCCCAGGGGTACGGTGAGCAGTTCTTC.

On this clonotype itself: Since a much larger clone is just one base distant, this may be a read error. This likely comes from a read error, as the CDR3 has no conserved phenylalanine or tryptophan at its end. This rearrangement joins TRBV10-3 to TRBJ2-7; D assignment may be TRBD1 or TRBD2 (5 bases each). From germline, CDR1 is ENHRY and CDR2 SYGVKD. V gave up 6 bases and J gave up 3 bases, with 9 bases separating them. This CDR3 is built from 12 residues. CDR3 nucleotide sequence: TGTGCCATCAGGGGGGATGGCTACGAGCAGTACATC. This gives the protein CAIRGDGYEQYI.

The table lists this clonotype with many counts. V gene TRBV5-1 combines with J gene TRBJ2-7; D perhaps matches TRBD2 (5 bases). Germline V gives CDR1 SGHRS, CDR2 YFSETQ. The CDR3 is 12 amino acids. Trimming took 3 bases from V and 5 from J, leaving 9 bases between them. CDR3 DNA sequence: TGCGCCAGCAGCTCGGACGGGGACGAGCAGTACGTC. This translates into CASSSDGDEQYV.

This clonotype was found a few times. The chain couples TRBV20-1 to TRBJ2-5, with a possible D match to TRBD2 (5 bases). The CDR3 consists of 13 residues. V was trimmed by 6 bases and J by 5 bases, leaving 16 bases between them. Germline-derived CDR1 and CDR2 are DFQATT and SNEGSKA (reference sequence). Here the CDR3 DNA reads TGCAGTGCCGGCCCGGGAAAAAGGGAGACCCAGTACTTC. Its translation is CSAGPGKRETQYF.

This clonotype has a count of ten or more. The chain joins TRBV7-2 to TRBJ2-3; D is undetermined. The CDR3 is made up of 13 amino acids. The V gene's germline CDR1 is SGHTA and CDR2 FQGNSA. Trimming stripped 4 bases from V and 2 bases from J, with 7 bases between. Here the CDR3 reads CASSSGVTDTQYF. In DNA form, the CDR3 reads TGTGCCAGCAGCTCAGGAGTCACAGATACGCAGTATTTT.

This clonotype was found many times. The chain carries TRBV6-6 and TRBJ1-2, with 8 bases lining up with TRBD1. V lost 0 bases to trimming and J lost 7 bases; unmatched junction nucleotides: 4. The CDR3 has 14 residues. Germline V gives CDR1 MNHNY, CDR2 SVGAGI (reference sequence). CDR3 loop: CASSYSGQAGGYTF. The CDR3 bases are TGTGCCAGCAGTTACTCGGGACAGGCTGGTGGCTACACCTTC.

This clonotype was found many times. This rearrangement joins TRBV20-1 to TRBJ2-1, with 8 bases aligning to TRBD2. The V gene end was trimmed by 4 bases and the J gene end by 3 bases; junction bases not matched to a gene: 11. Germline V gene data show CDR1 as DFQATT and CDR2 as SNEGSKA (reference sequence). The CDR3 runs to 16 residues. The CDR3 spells CSATNFPGLGYNEQFF. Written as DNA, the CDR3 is TGCAGTGCTACTAACTTTCCGGGACTAGGCTACAATGAGCAGTTCTTC.

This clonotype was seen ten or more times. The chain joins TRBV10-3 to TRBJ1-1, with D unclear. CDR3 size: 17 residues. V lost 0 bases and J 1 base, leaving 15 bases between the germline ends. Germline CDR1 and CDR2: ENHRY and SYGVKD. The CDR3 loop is CAISESAWMTRNTEAFF. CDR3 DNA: TGTGCCATCAGTGAGTCCGCATGGATGACCCGGAACACTGAAGCTTTCTTT.

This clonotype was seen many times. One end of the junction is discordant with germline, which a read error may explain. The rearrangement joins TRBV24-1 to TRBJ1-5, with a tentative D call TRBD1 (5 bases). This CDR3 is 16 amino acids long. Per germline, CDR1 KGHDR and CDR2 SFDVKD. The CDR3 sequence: CATSDLVQGRQQPQNF. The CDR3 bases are TGTGCCACCAGTGATTTAGTCCAGGGTAGACAACAGCCCCAGAATTTT.

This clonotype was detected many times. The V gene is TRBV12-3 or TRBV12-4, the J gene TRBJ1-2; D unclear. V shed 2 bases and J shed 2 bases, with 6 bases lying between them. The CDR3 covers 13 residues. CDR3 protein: CASSLNPNYGYTF. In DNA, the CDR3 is TGTGCCAGCAGTTTAAACCCGAACTATGGCTACACCTTC.

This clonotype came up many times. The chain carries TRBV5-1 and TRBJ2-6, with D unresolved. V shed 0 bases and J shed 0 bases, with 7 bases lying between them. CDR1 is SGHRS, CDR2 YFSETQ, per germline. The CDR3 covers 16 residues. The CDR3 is CASSLEGSSGANVLTF. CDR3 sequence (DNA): TGCGCCAGCAGCTTGGAAGGGTCCTCTGGGGCCAACGTCCTGACTTTC. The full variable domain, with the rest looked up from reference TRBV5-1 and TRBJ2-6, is KAGVTQTPRYLIKTRGQQVTLSCSPISGHRSVSWYQQTPGQGLQFLFEYFSETQRNKGNFPGRFSGRQFSNSRSEMNVSTLELGDSALYLCASSLEGSSGANVLTFGAGSRLTVL.